Listed here are 32 T cell receptor beta chains from one sample, sequenced in a study of Graves' ophthalmopathy and Graves' hyperthyroidism. Scientists amplified the TCR beta CDR3 regions from RNA transcripts. HTBI primers served in a first-round RT-PCR, which a second-round multiplex PCR followed. TCRdb ran MiXCR on the multiplex PCR reads and lists one entry per CDR3 protein. The table records 740,000 or so distinct CDR3 sequences, approximately 40% of them present only once. Sequencing was done on a sample of peripheral blood. These receptors originate from an adult man with Graves' ophthalmopathy.

This clonotype was observed many times. The chain combines TRBV24-1 with TRBJ1-5; D is perhaps TRBD1 (5 bases). Germline loops: CDR1 KGHDR, CDR2 SFDVKD. Trimming took off 5 bases at V and 2 bases at J, with 9 bases between the two ends. The CDR3 is 14 amino acids. The CDR3 DNA reads as TGTGCCACCAGTGCCAGGGAGGGCAATCAGCCCCAGCATTTT. Its translation: CATSAREGNQPQHF.

J is TRBJ2-7 and V is TRBV20-1; D tentatively reads TRBD1 or TRBD2 (5 bases each). V lost 5 bases and J lost 2, with 10 bases in between. Germline V gene data show CDR1 as DFQATT and CDR2 as SNEGSKA (reference sequence). The CDR3 runs 12 residues. DNA of the CDR3: TGCAGTGCTTCCCGAGGGGCCTACGAGCAGTACTTC. As protein: CSASRGAYEQYF.

J is TRBJ2-5 and V is TRBV20-1; TRBD1 aligns across 8 bases. Germline values: CDR1 DFQATT, CDR2 SNEGSKA (reference sequence). Losses at the gene ends were 0 bases for V and 4 bases for J; bases not matched to a gene: 10. CDR3 size: 16 residues. Here the CDR3 reads CSARDGDRGFAETQYF. DNA of the CDR3: TGCAGTGCTAGAGATGGAGACAGGGGATTCGCAGAGACCCAGTACTTC.

The V call is TRBV29-1, the J call TRBJ1-2; no clear D. The germline V gene encodes CDR1 SQVTM and CDR2 ANQGSEA. Between the trimmed V and J ends, which lost 5 bases and 4 bases, there was a span of 11 bases. The CDR3 runs to 12 residues. In nucleotides, the CDR3 is TGCAGCGTTTCTGACGGACCCTATGGCTACACCTTC. It is translated as CSVSDGPYGYTF.

This clonotype was seen repeatedly, ten times or more. The V gene is TRBV20-1, the J gene TRBJ1-3, with D possibly TRBD1 on 6 matching bases. This CDR3 region has 13 residues. CDR1 and CDR2 from the germline V gene are DFQATT and SNEGSKA (reference sequence). Trimming took 3 bases from V and 8 from J, leaving 14 bases between them. Here the CDR3 DNA reads TGCAGTGCTAGCGGGGACAACTCGGACACCATATATTTT. It codes for CSASGDNSDTIYF.

A few counts support this clonotype. The chain combines TRBV20-1 with TRBJ1-5, with D unresolved. The V end lost 0 bases, the J end lost 9 bases, and 24 bases lay between the germline ends. From germline, CDR1 is DFQATT and CDR2 SNEGSKA (reference sequence). The CDR3 contains 17 residues. CDR3 in amino acids: CSARDRVGTGGIRPQHF. The CDR3 DNA reads TGCAGTGCTAGAGATAGGGTGGGCACGGGCGGAATAAGGCCCCAGCATTTT.

Regarding this clonotype: A much larger clone is a single base away; this may be a read error. V usage is TRBV20-1 and J usage is TRBJ1-2, with unresolved D. V was trimmed by 6 bases and J by 3 bases, leaving 11 bases between them. From germline, CDR1 is DFQATT and CDR2 SNEGSKA (reference sequence). This CDR3 is built from 12 residues. This CDR3 reads CSATTRDYGYTF. As DNA, the CDR3 is TGCAGTGCCACGACAAGGGACTATGGCTACACCTTC.

The chain has TRBV19 and TRBJ2-7; a possible D gene is TRBD1 (6 bases). The germline CDR1 and CDR2 sequences are LNHDA and SQIVND (reference sequence). Trimming left V 4 bases short and J 2 bases short, with 18 bases between. This CDR3 is 16 amino acids long. CDR3 DNA: TGTGCCAGTAGTACCGGCCCCGTGACAGGCACCTACGAGCAGTACTTC. Encoded protein: CASSTGPVTGTYEQYF.

V usage is TRBV2 and J usage is TRBJ2-5, with 8 bases matching TRBD1. After removal of 7 bases from V and 4 bases from J, the junction contained 8 bases not matched to a gene. In germline, CDR1 is SNHLY, CDR2 FYNNEI. The CDR3 extends over 14 amino acids. Written as DNA, the CDR3 is TGTGCCAGCACAGAACCAGGGGGCGCAGAGACCCAGTACTTC. Protein sequence: CASTEPGGAETQYF.

The chain is built from TRBV20-1 and TRBJ2-7; a possible D gene is TRBD2 (6 bases). CDR1 is DFQATT and CDR2 is SNEGSKA in the germline V gene (reference sequence). The CDR3 runs to 14 residues. V was trimmed by 1 base and J by 2 bases, leaving 12 bases between them. In nucleotides, the CDR3 is TGCAGTGCTAGAGGTGAGGACTACACCTACGAGCAGTACTTC. Translation: CSARGEDYTYEQYF.

This clonotype has a count of ten or more. The chain is built from TRBV5-6 and TRBJ1-5; a weak D match, TRBD1 (5 bases). V lost 8 bases and J 2 bases, leaving 14 bases between the germline ends. In germline, CDR1 is SGHDT, CDR2 YYEEEE. The CDR3 length is 14 residues. Written as DNA, the CDR3 is TGTGCCAGTACATCGAGCAGGGGCAATCAGCCCCAGCATTTT. This gives the protein CASTSSRGNQPQHF. Using reference TRBV5-6 and TRBJ1-5 for the parts outside the CDR3, the full variable domain is DAGVTQSPTHLIKTRGQQVTLRCSPKSGHDTVSWYQQALGQGPQFIFQYYEEEERQRGNFPDRFSGHQFPNYSSELNVNALLLGDSALYLCASTSSRGNQPQHFGDGTRLSIL.

This chain connects TRBV7-9 to TRBJ1-2, with D perhaps matching TRBD1 (5 bases). Trimming pared 0 bases from V and 8 bases from J, leaving 10 bases between. Germline loops: CDR1 SEHNR, CDR2 FQNEAQ (reference sequence). This CDR3 has 13 amino acids. This CDR3 reads CASSLAGERGYTF. DNA for the CDR3: TGTGCCAGCAGCTTAGCGGGGGAGAGAGGCTACACCTTC.

Concerning this clonotype itself: A much larger clone sits a single nucleotide away, making a read error possible. The chain joins TRBV20-1 to TRBJ2-7; no clear D gene. Germline V lookup: CDR1 DFQATT, CDR2 SNEGSKA (reference sequence). There are 11 residues in the CDR3. CDR3 amino acids: CSANPGYGQYF. CDR3 in DNA: TGCAGTGCAAATCCCGGGTACGGGCAGTACTTC.

V usage is TRBV2 and J usage is TRBJ2-7; D unclear. Germline V lookup: CDR1 SNHLY, CDR2 FYNNEI. This CDR3 contains 13 residues. The V end was cut by 2 bases, the J end by 7 bases, with 12 bases between. The CDR3 region is CASSEWDSREQYF. The CDR3, as DNA: TGTGCCAGCAGTGAATGGGATTCCAGAGAGCAGTACTTC.

This clonotype was counted ten times or more. V usage is TRBV29-1 and J usage is TRBJ1-1; 10 nucleotides match TRBD1. The V and J ends lost 6 bases and 0 bases, in that order; junction bases with no gene match: 4. The CDR3 runs to 14 residues. Germline CDR1 and CDR2: SQVTM and ANQGSEA. The CDR3 region has the DNA TGCAGCGTGATGACAGGGGGCATGAACACTGAAGCTTTCTTT. This sequence encodes CSVMTGGMNTEAFF.

CDR3 residues: CASSSRQGLYEQYF. As DNA, the CDR3 is TGTGCCAGCAGCTCACGACAGGGACTCTACGAGCAGTACTTC. The chain couples TRBV7-9 to TRBJ2-7; D is perhaps TRBD1 (7 bases). The CDR3 is made up of 14 amino acids. Per the germline V gene, CDR1 is SEHNR and CDR2 is FQNEAQ (reference sequence). Trimming shortened V by 4 bases and J by 3 bases, and 13 bases separated the two germline ends. The variable domain in full, completed from reference TRBV7-9 and TRBJ2-7, reads DTGVSQNPRHKITKRGQNVTFRCDPISEHNRLYWYRQTLGQGPEFLTYFQNEAQLEKSRLLSDRFSAERPKGSFSTLEIQRTEQGDSAMYLCASSSRQGLYEQYFGPGTRLTVT.

As concerns this clonotype: Sequence at one end of the junction differs from germline and may be a read error. The chain carries TRBV24-1 and TRBJ1-5, with no clear D. The CDR3 extends over 12 amino acids. The germline gives CDR1 KGHDR, CDR2 SFDVKD. The DNA of the CDR3 is TGTGCCAGCAGTTTAGTCCATCAGCCCCAGCATTTT. Translation gives CASSLVHQPQHF.

The J gene is TRBJ1-3, the V gene TRBV25-1; the match to TRBD1 covers 12 bases. The CDR3 has 18 amino acids. Germline lookup yields CDR1 MGHDK and CDR2 SYGVNS. V gave up 5 bases and J gave up 8 bases; unmatched junction bases: 16. Here the CDR3 reads CASSPRPGQGAQGYTIYF. The CDR3 bases are TGTGCCAGCAGTCCTAGACCGGGACAGGGGGCGCAGGGCTACACCATATATTTT.

This clonotype was observed at least ten times. J is TRBJ2-5 and V is TRBV12-3 or TRBV12-4; 15 positions agree with TRBD2. Losses at the gene ends were 4 bases for V and 12 bases for J; bases not matched to a gene: 9. The CDR3 has 15 residues. For the CDR3, the DNA is TGTGCCAGCAGTTCGCCCGGGACTAGCGGGGGGTCGGAGTACTTC. It translates to CASSSPGTSGGSEYF.

As regards this clonotype: A much larger clone is a single base away; this may be a read error. V usage is TRBV7-2 and J usage is TRBJ2-5; no reliable D call. CDR1 and CDR2 (germline): SGHTA, FQGNSA. This CDR3 region has 15 residues. CDR3 amino acids: CASSLGSNYQVTQYF. The CDR3 bases are TGTGCCAGCAGCTTAGGGTCAAACTATCAAGTGACCCAGTACTTC. Using reference TRBV7-2 and TRBJ2-5 for the parts outside the CDR3, the full variable domain is GAGVSQSPSNKVTEKGKDVELRCDPISGHTALYWYRQSLGQGLEFLIYFQGNSAPDKSGLPSDRFSAERTGGSVSTLTIQRTQQEDSAVYLCASSLGSNYQVTQYFGPGTRLLVL.

The chain is built from TRBV25-1 and TRBJ1-1; the D gene is possibly TRBD1 (5 bases). V lost 8 bases, J lost 0 bases, and 16 bases lay in between. CDR1 and CDR2 from the germline V gene are MGHDK and SYGVNS. This CDR3 comprises 15 residues. The CDR3 sequence: CASVDGTGLNTEAFF. CDR3 coding DNA: TGTGCCAGCGTTGATGGGACGGGACTGAACACTGAAGCTTTCTTT.

The chain couples TRBV10-3 to TRBJ2-7, with 8 bases identical to TRBD2. From germline, CDR1 is ENHRY and CDR2 SYGVKD. Unmatched junction bases numbered 8, after V lost 4 bases and J lost 0 bases. This CDR3 contains 16 residues. The DNA for the CDR3 is TGTGCCATCAGTGCTAGGGAACTAGCGGCCTCCTACGAGCAGTACTTC. Its translation: CAISARELAASYEQYF.

This clonotype was seen just once. It is likely a read error, because the conserved phenylalanine at the end of the CDR3 is missing. This sequence joins TRBV2 and TRBJ1-1; 11 bases are shared with TRBD1. This CDR3 has 15 amino acids. The germline V gene encodes CDR1 SNHLY and CDR2 FYNNEI. With V trimmed by 6 bases and J by 5 bases, 8 bases remained unmatched. CDR3 nucleotides: TGTGCCAGCAGGTCAGGGACAGGGGGTCGGACTGAAGCTTTCCTT. Its translation: CASRSGTGGRTEAFL.

The chain combines TRBV20-1 with TRBJ2-7; D is perhaps TRBD1 or TRBD2 (5 bases each). V gave up 0 bases and J gave up 2 bases, with 17 bases separating them. This CDR3 spans 16 amino acids. The germline V gene has CDR1 DFQATT and CDR2 SNEGSKA (reference sequence). The CDR3 is CSARDPRTPGTYEQYF. In nucleotides, the CDR3 is TGCAGTGCTAGAGATCCGCGGACACCGGGAACCTACGAGCAGTACTTC.

This clonotype was counted once. This chain connects TRBV12-3 or TRBV12-4 to TRBJ2-5, with D possibly TRBD2 on 7 matching bases. CDR3 size: 17 residues. V lost 6 bases to trimming and J lost 5 bases, with 25 bases between them. CDR3: CASSRQRGGRVAETQYF. The CDR3 DNA follows: TGTGCCAGCAGCCGGCAAAGGGGGGGAAGGGTAGCCGAGACCCAGTACTTC.

The rearrangement joins TRBV2 to TRBJ2-7, with D unclear. The germline V gene encodes CDR1 SNHLY and CDR2 FYNNEI. The V gene lost 5 bases and the J gene lost 5 bases, with 13 bases spanning the gap. This CDR3 has 13 amino acids. The CDR3 loop reads CASSYSSWDEQYF. CDR3 sequence (DNA): TGTGCCAGCAGTTACTCGTCGTGGGACGAGCAGTACTTC.

This clonotype came up a few times. This chain joins TRBV14 and TRBJ1-2, with D possibly TRBD1 on 5 matching bases. Between the trimmed V and J ends, which lost 1 base and 4 bases, there was a span of 13 bases. Germline V gene sequence: CDR1 SGHDN, CDR2 FVKESK. CDR3 length: 15 residues. The DNA of the CDR3 is TGTGCCAGCAGCCAAGTTGGGGGACGGGCCTATGGCTACACCTTC. Its translation: CASSQVGGRAYGYTF.

The table lists this clonotype with many counts. The genes are TRBV20-1 and TRBJ1-5; D is possibly TRBD1 (5 bases). Germline CDR1 is DFQATT and CDR2 is SNEGSKA (reference sequence). CDR3 size: 15 residues. The V end was cut by 6 bases, the J end by 7 bases, with 22 bases between. The CDR3 DNA is TGCAGTGCCCCCCCCCGGACGGGCGCAGGGCAGCCCCAGCATTTT. It yields the protein CSAPPRTGAGQPQHF.

The rearrangement links TRBV2 to TRBJ2-7; D remains unclear. Trimming removed 3 bases at V and 0 bases at J, with 12 bases between. Germline V gene sequence: CDR1 SNHLY, CDR2 FYNNEI. The CDR3 contains 15 residues. CDR3 sequence (DNA): TGTGCCAGCAGTGACGGTACAGAGAGCTCCTACGAGCAGTACTTC. This gives the protein CASSDGTESSYEQYF. Supplemented by reference TRBV2 and TRBJ2-7, the full variable domain reads EPEVTQTPSHQVTQMGQEVILRCVPISNHLYFYWYRQILGQKVEFLVSFYNNEISEKSEIFDDQFSVERPDGSNFTLKIRSTKLEDSAMYFCASSDGTESSYEQYFGPGTRLTVT.

About this clonotype itself: An end of the junction differs from the germline gene, which may be a read error. The chain employs TRBV24-1 and TRBJ1-5; D gene ambiguous. There are 16 residues in the CDR3. The V gene's germline CDR1 is KGHDR and CDR2 SFDVKD. The CDR3 sequence is CASSDSIWEGKKPQHF. The CDR3 DNA reads as TGTGCCAGCAGTGACTCGATTTGGGAAGGGAAGAAGCCCCAGCATTTT.

With regard to this clonotype: Being one base from a much bigger clone, this may be a read error. DNA for the CDR3: TGTGCCAGCAGCGCCACGTTGGCCCATGAGACCCAGTACTTC. Protein sequence: CASSATLAHETQYF. This chain joins TRBV9 and TRBJ2-5, with D unclear. Trimming shortened V by 3 bases and J by 5 bases, and 14 bases separated the two germline ends. The length of the CDR3 is 14 residues. Germline V gene sequence: CDR1 SGDLS, CDR2 YYNGEE. Using reference TRBV9 and TRBJ2-5 for the parts outside the CDR3, the full variable domain is DSGVTQTPKHLITATGQRVTLRCSPRSGDLSVYWYQQSLDQGLQFLIQYYNGEERAKGNILERFSAQQFPDLHSELNLSSLELGDSALYFCASSATLAHETQYFGPGTRLLVL.

This clonotype was observed many times. The DNA for the CDR3 is TGCGCCAGCAGCAATCCAGGGACGCAAGAGACCCAGTACTTC. Translating it yields CASSNPGTQETQYF. The rearrangement uses TRBV5-1 and TRBJ2-5; tentatively, D is TRBD1 or TRBD2 (5 bases each). V shed 4 bases and J shed 2 bases, with 12 bases lying between them. The CDR3 loop spans 14 amino acids. Germline CDR1 is SGHRS and CDR2 is YFSETQ.